The 28 T cell receptor beta chains below come from one sample, sequenced in a study of shared clonotypes between healthy human individuals. Libraries were prepared by immunoSEQ multiplex PCR; TCRdb keeps only in-frame clonotypes and omits some of them. The sample lists about a million clones, roughly 80% occurring once. The sample taken for sequencing was memory CD4+ T cells from PBMCs. Described subset: CD45RA-negative fraction. Every receptor here comes from a young man in good health. Some clones in this sample may be carry-over from other donors' samples.

This clone was detected a few times. The rearrangement uses TRBV7-3 and TRBJ2-1; 9 positions agree with TRBD2. The junction had 2 bases not matched to a gene; V was cut back by 5 bases and J by 9 bases. Germline V lookup: CDR1 SGHTA, CDR2 FQGTGA. This CDR3 has 12 amino acids. The CDR3 loop reads CASSQTSGEQFF. The CDR3 DNA is TGTGCCAGCAGCCAGACTAGCGGTGAGCAGTTCTTC.

The chain links TRBV2 to TRBJ2-5, with D possibly matching TRBD1 (5 bases). The CDR3 spans 12 residues. Germline V gives CDR1 SNHLY, CDR2 FYNNEI. The V gene lost 7 bases and the J gene lost 2 bases, with 8 bases spanning the gap. The CDR3 sequence: CASNRLQETQYF. CDR3 bases: TGTGCCAGCAACAGGCTGCAAGAGACCCAGTACTTC. The full variable domain, its missing parts supplied by reference TRBV2 and TRBJ2-5, is EPEVTQTPSHQVTQMGQEVILRCVPISNHLYFYWYRQILGQKVEFLVSFYNNEISEKSEIFDDQFSVERPDGSNFTLKIRSTKLEDSAMYFCASNRLQETQYFGPGTRLLVL.

V and J are TRBV6-1 and TRBJ2-7; 10 nucleotides line up with TRBD2. J was trimmed by 7 bases and V by 3 bases; bases with no gene match: 9. This CDR3 has 15 residues. CDR1 and CDR2 from the germline V gene are MNHNS and SASEGT. The CDR3 spells CASSERAGGPREQYF. CDR3 nucleotides: TGTGCCAGCAGTGAGCGAGCGGGAGGGCCAAGGGAGCAGTACTTC.

This clone was seen just once. This chain links TRBV5-1 with TRBJ2-2, with 11 bases aligning to TRBD2. The junction had 7 bases not matched to a gene; V was cut back by 2 bases and J by 4 bases. The CDR3 is 17 amino acids. From germline, CDR1 is SGHRS and CDR2 YFSETQ. The DNA for the CDR3 is TGCGCCAGCAGCTTACTAGCGGGAGTACCGGGCACCGGGGAGCTGTTTTTT. It translates to CASSLLAGVPGTGELFF.

This rearrangement joins TRBV5-5 to TRBJ1-5, with D hard to call. Germline V lookup: CDR1 SGHKS, CDR2 YYEKEE (reference sequence). The V gene lost 0 bases and the J gene lost 6 bases, with 10 bases spanning the gap. This CDR3 comprises 14 residues. CDR3 protein: CASSLDRNSQPQHF. The CDR3 DNA reads as TGTGCCAGCAGCTTGGACCGGAACAGTCAGCCCCAGCATTTT.

The genes are TRBV6-6 and TRBJ1-5; maybe TRBD1 (5 bases). This CDR3 comprises 16 residues. Germline lookup yields CDR1 MNHNY and CDR2 SVGAGI (reference sequence). Trimming took 5 bases from V and 3 from J, leaving 17 bases between them. The CDR3 DNA reads as TGTGCCAGCAGTGGCCCGGGGGGATCTACCAATCAGCCCCAGCATTTT. The encoded protein is CASSGPGGSTNQPQHF.

V and J are TRBV30 and TRBJ2-7; D uncertain. V was clipped by 0 bases and J by 7 bases, with 10 bases between them. The germline V gene encodes CDR1 GTSNPN and CDR2 SVGIG (reference sequence). This CDR3 contains 12 residues. This chain's CDR3 is CAWSVAYAEQYF. CDR3 in DNA: TGTGCCTGGAGTGTAGCCTACGCAGAGCAGTACTTC.

J is TRBJ1-2 and V is TRBV6-1; D unresolved. The CDR3 runs to 16 residues. The V gene's germline CDR1 is MNHNS and CDR2 SASEGT. Trimming removed 4 bases from V and 2 bases from J, with 17 bases in between. The DNA of the CDR3 is TGTGCCAGCAGTGCCGTTTTCGGCGCGATCAACTATGGCTACACCTTC. Amino acid sequence: CASSAVFGAINYGYTF.

The rearrangement links TRBV5-4 to TRBJ1-2, with TRBD1 identical over 7 bases. CDR3 length: 15 amino acids. The V gene's germline CDR1 is SGHNT and CDR2 YYREEE (reference sequence). J gave up 2 bases and V 4 bases, and 8 bases lay outside the gene matches. CDR3 region: CASSPTQGPNYGYTF. The CDR3 region has the DNA TGTGCCAGCAGCCCAACACAGGGGCCCAACTATGGCTACACCTTC.

This rearrangement joins TRBV18 to TRBJ2-2, with D unclear. The germline CDR1 and CDR2 sequences are KGHSH and LQKENI. The CDR3 is 14 amino acids. V was cut by 5 bases and J by 0 bases, with 7 bases left in between. The CDR3 DNA follows: TGTGCCAGCTCAGGGGTTTCGAACACCGGGGAGCTGTTTTTT. Translating gives CASSGVSNTGELFF.

This clone has only a few counts. The genes are TRBV7-8 and TRBJ1-5; D gene unclear. The CDR3 is 13 residues long. Germline V lookup: CDR1 SGHVS, CDR2 FQNEAQ. V was shortened by 7 bases and J by 6 bases, with 13 bases between the two germline ends. CDR3 amino acids: CASTLTGVQPQHF. The CDR3 nucleotides read TGTGCCAGCACCTTGACGGGAGTTCAGCCCCAGCATTTT.

The CDR3 loop is CASSVATIREGEQFF. The DNA for the CDR3 is TGTGCCAGCAGCGTAGCGACTATACGAGAGGGTGAGCAGTTCTTC. V is TRBV9 and J is TRBJ2-1; tentative D call: TRBD2 (5 bases). The germline CDR1 and CDR2 sequences are SGDLS and YYNGEE. Trimming cost V 0 bases and J 9 bases, with 16 bases left between them. The CDR3 extends over 15 amino acids.

This chain uses TRBV5-6 with TRBJ2-7; D ambiguous. V was pared by 1 base and J by 2 bases, with 4 bases between. CDR3 length equals 12 residues. From germline, CDR1 is SGHDT and CDR2 YYEEEE. The chain's CDR3 is CASSLLAYEQYF. For the CDR3, the DNA is TGTGCCAGCAGCTTGCTCGCCTACGAGCAGTACTTC.

The chain couples TRBV7-2 to TRBJ2-5, with D perhaps given as TRBD1 or TRBD2 (5 bases each). Germline assignment: CDR1 SGHTA and CDR2 FQGNSA. V shed 3 bases and J shed 5 bases, with 13 bases lying between them. The CDR3 covers 14 residues. CDR3 in amino acids: CASSFGHEGETQYF. The CDR3 nucleotides are TGTGCCAGCAGCTTCGGACACGAGGGGGAGACCCAGTACTTC.

The chain employs TRBV4-1 and TRBJ1-4, with D possibly TRBD1 on 6 matching bases. Germline V gives CDR1 MGHRA, CDR2 YSYEKL. Trimming removed 0 bases from V and 8 bases from J, with 16 bases in between. The CDR3 loop spans 16 amino acids. The DNA of the CDR3 is TGCGCCAGCAGCCAAGAGACTCCAGGGGTGGGAGAAAAACTGTTTTTT. The encoded protein is CASSQETPGVGEKLFF.

This rearrangement joins TRBV7-2 to TRBJ2-1, with 10 bases fitting TRBD2. The CDR3 has 18 amino acids. V dropped 1 base and J dropped 4; count of bases not matched to a gene: 10. Germline loops: CDR1 SGHTA, CDR2 FQGNSA. CDR3 sequence (DNA): TGTGCCAGCAGCTTAGTCCCCTTGGTAGCGGGAGGTTACAATGAGCAGTTCTTC. Its translation is CASSLVPLVAGGYNEQFF.

This chain uses TRBV27 with TRBJ2-5; no clear D. V dropped 6 bases and J dropped 2 bases, with 16 bases sitting between them. There are 15 residues in the CDR3. Germline V CDR1 and CDR2: MNHEY, SMNVEV (reference sequence). DNA of the CDR3: TGTGCCAGCAGAACCATCCTCGGGCTACAAGAGACCCAGTACTTC. Encoded protein: CASRTILGLQETQYF.

This rearrangement joins TRBV7-9 to TRBJ2-7, with D possibly TRBD1 on 6 matching bases. Trimming removed 0 bases from V and 5 bases from J, with 14 bases in between. The germline CDR1 and CDR2 sequences are SEHNR and FQNEAQ (reference sequence). This CDR3 spans 15 amino acids. DNA of the CDR3: TGTGCCAGCAGCTTAGCGGGACAAATAAGCGACGAGCAGTACTTC. Translated: CASSLAGQISDEQYF.

On this clone itself: Other DNA variants within this sample encode the same CDR3. The chain joins TRBV6-5 to TRBJ2-7; no definite D call. This CDR3 is 12 amino acids long. In germline, CDR1 is MNHEY, CDR2 SVGAGI. V lost 6 bases and J lost 4, with 10 bases in between. CDR3 DNA sequence: TGTGCCAGCAGAGGCTTAGCTTACGAGCAGTACTTC. It translates to CASRGLAYEQYF.

The chain joins TRBV19 to TRBJ2-3, with no clear D. The CDR3 extends over 14 amino acids. V was pared by 6 bases and J by 0 bases, with 10 bases between. Germline values: CDR1 LNHDA, CDR2 SQIVND (reference sequence). CDR3 region: CASRFRVSTDTQYF. The CDR3, as DNA: TGTGCCAGTAGGTTTAGGGTTAGCACAGATACGCAGTATTTT.

The V gene is TRBV14, the J gene TRBJ2-5, with TRBD2 matching over 16 bases. V lost 4 bases, J lost 1 base, and 12 bases stayed unmatched. The germline CDR1 and CDR2 sequences are SGHDN and FVKESK. The CDR3 is 20 residues long. In DNA, the CDR3 is TGTGCCAGCAGCCCGCCGGGACTAGCGGGAGGGCGTGGAGGCCAAGAGACCCAGTACTTC. It specifies CASSPPGLAGGRGGQETQYF.

DNA for the CDR3: TGTGCCAGCAGTGCGCAGGGGGGCGAAGAGACCCAGTACTTC. Protein sequence: CASSAQGGEETQYF. The gene calls are TRBV6-1 and TRBJ2-5, with D maybe TRBD1 (7 bases). The CDR3 runs to 14 residues. V gave up 4 bases and J gave up 3 bases, with 12 bases separating them. Germline V lookup: CDR1 MNHNS, CDR2 SASEGT.

The chain combines TRBV4-1 with TRBJ1-1; the match to TRBD1 covers 7 bases. Trimming cost V 5 bases and J 11 bases; bases outside gene matches: 8. CDR3 size: 12 residues. CDR1 and CDR2 from the germline V gene are MGHRA and YSYEKL. Here the CDR3 DNA reads TGCGCCAGCAGCGCGACAGGGCTCGGGGCTTTCTTT. Translation: CASSATGLGAFF.

This chain connects TRBV5-1 to TRBJ2-3; TRBD2 agrees at 14 bases. J gave up 0 bases and V 4 bases, and 4 bases lay outside the gene matches. This CDR3 is built from 17 residues. Germline lookup yields CDR1 SGHRS and CDR2 YFSETQ. The DNA of the CDR3 is TGCGCCAGCAGCACCGGGACTAGCGGGAGAAGCACAGATACGCAGTATTTT. It encodes CASSTGTSGRSTDTQYF.

With regard to this clone: Other nucleotide sequences in the sample specify the same CDR3. V and J are TRBV6-5 and TRBJ1-3; unclear D gene. The germline V and J ends were trimmed by 2 bases and 0 bases, with 5 bases remaining between them. In germline, CDR1 is MNHEY, CDR2 SVGAGI. This CDR3 comprises 14 residues. The CDR3 region is CASSYGNSGNTIYF. In DNA, the CDR3 is TGTGCCAGCAGTTACGGCAACTCTGGAAACACCATATATTTT.

As regards this clone: A read error is the likely source, as a far larger clone sits one nucleotide away. The chain recombines TRBV1 with TRBJ1-1; the D segment call TRBD1 is taken from the table without a DNA check. TRBV1 is recorded as a pseudogene. This CDR3 has 15 amino acids. Written as DNA, the CDR3 is TGCACCAGCAGCCAAGAAGACAGGGAGAACGCTGAAGCTTTCTTT. It yields the protein CTSSQEDRENAEAFF.

In its sample, this clone was seen many times. V usage is TRBV5-5 and J usage is TRBJ2-7; 10 bases are shared with TRBD2. The CDR3 loop spans 17 amino acids. V was pared by 4 bases and J by 7 bases, with 17 bases of the junction left unmatched. Germline V gene data show CDR1 as SGHKS and CDR2 as YYEKEE (reference sequence). CDR3 coding DNA: TGTGCCAGCAGCCCGTATGGAGGCCTAGCGGGAGCCCGGGAGCAGTACTTC. Protein: CASSPYGGLAGAREQYF.

The CDR3 protein is CASSPGTGTYNYGYTF. The CDR3 DNA is TGTGCCAGCAGCCCTGGGACAGGGACTTATAACTATGGCTACACCTTC. The V call is TRBV4-2, the J call TRBJ1-2, with 9 bases identical to TRBD1. The J segment lost 1 base and the V segment lost 4 bases, leaving 7 bases of the junction unmatched. Germline V gene data show CDR1 as LGHNA and CDR2 as YNFKEQ. This CDR3 region has 16 residues.